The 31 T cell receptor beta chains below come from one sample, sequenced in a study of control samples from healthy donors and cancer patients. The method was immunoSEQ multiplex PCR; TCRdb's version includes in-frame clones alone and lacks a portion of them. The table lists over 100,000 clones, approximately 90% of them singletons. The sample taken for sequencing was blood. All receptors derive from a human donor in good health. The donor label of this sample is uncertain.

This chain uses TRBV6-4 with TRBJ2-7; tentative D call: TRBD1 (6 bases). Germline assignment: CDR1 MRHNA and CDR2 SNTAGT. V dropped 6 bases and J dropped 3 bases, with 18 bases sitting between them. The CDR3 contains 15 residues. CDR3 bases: TGTGCCAGCAGAGTAGACAGGCCTGGGGTCTACGAGCAGTACTTC. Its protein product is CASRVDRPGVYEQYF.

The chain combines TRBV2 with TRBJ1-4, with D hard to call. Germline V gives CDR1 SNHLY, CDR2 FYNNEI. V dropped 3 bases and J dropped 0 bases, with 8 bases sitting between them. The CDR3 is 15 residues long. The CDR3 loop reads CASSEGGATNEKLFF. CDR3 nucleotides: TGTGCCAGCAGTGAGGGCGGTGCAACTAATGAAAAACTGTTTTTT.

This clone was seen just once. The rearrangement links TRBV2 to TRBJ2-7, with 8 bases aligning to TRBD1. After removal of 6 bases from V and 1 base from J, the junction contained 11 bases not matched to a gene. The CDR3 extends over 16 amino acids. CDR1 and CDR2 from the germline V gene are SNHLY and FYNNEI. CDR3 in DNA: TGTGCCAGCAGCGAATGGGCAGGGGGCAGTTCCTACGAGCAGTACTTC. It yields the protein CASSEWAGGSSYEQYF.

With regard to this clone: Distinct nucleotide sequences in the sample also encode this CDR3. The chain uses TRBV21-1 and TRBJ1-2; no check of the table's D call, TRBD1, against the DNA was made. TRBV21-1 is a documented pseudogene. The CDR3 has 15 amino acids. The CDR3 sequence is CASSKAPGGGYGYTF. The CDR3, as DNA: TGTGCCAGCAGCAAAGCCCCAGGGGGTGGTTATGGCTACACCTTC.

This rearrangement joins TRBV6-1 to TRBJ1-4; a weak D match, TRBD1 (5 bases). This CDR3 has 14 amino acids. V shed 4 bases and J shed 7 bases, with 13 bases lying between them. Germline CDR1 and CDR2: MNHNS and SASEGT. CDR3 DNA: TGTGCCAGCAGTGGAGCAGGGCTCGGTGAAAAACTGTTTTTT. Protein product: CASSGAGLGEKLFF.

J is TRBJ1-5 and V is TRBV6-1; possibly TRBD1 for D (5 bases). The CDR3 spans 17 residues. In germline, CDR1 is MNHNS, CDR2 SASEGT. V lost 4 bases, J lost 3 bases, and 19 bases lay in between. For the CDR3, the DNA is TGTGCCAGCAGTGGGGAGGGGAGGATAGCCCCCAATCAGCCCCAGCATTTT. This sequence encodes CASSGEGRIAPNQPQHF.

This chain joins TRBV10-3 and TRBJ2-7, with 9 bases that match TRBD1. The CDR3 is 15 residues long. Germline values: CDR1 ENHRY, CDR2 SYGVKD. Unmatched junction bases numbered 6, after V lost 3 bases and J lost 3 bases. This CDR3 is CAISDGTGLFYEQYF. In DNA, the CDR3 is TGTGCCATCAGTGATGGGACAGGGCTATTCTACGAGCAGTACTTC.

The CDR3 DNA reads TGTGCCAGCAGTTATTTATTCCAGGGGACCTCTTACTATGGCTACACCTTC. Translation gives CASSYLFQGTSYYGYTF. The chain combines TRBV6-2 or TRBV6-3 with TRBJ1-2; a possible D gene is TRBD1 (6 bases). V was trimmed by 3 bases and J by 3 bases, leaving 20 bases between them. This CDR3 is built from 17 residues. In germline, CDR1 is MNHEY, CDR2 SVGEGT.

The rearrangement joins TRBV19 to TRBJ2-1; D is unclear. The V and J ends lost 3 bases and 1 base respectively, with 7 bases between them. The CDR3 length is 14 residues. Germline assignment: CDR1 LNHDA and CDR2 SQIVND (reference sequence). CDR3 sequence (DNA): TGTGCCAGTAGTATGCTCGGGTCCTACAATGAGCAGTTCTTC. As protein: CASSMLGSYNEQFF.

The DNA for the CDR3 is TGTGCCAGCAGCCAAGGAGGGGCTGGGGCCAACGTCCTGACTTTC. Protein product: CASSQGGAGANVLTF. This chain connects TRBV3-1 (or the pseudogene TRBV3-2) to TRBJ2-6; D tentatively fits TRBD1 or TRBD2 (5 bases each). The CDR3 has 15 amino acids. Per germline, CDR1 LGHDT and CDR2 YNNKEL (reference sequence). V shed 1 base and J shed 2 bases, with 6 bases lying between them.

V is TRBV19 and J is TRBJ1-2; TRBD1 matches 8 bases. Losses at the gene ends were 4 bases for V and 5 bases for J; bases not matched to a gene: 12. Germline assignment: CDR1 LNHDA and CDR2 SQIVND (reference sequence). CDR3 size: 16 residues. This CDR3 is CASSSPGQGPNYGYTF. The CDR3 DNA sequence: TGTGCCAGTAGTAGCCCCGGACAGGGCCCGAATTATGGCTACACCTTC.

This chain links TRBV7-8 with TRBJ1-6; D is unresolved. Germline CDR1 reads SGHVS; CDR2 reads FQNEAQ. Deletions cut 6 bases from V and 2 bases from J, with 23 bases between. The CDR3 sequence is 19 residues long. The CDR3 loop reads CASSLPPARLGTYNSPLHF. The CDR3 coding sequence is TGTGCCAGCAGTTTACCCCCTGCCCGTTTAGGCACCTATAATTCACCCCTCCACTTT.

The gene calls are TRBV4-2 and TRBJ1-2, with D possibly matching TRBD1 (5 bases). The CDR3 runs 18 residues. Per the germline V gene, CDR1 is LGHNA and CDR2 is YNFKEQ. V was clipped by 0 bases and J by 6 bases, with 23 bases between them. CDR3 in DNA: TGTGCCAGCAGCCAAGATAATGCGGGCAGGGCAAATCGGGATGGCTACACCTTC. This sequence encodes CASSQDNAGRANRDGYTF.

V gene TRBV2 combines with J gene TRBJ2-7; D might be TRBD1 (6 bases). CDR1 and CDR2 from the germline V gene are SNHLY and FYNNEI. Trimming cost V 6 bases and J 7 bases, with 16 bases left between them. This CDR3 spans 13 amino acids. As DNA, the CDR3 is TGTGCCAGCAGGTCAGGGGCCGGTTTGGAGCAGTACGTC. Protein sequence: CASRSGAGLEQYV.

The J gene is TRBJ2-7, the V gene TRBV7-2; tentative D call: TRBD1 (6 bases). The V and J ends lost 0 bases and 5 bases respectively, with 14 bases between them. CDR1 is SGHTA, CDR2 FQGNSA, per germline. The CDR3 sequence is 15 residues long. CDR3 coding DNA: TGTGCCAGCAGCTTAGCGGGCAGGGGCCACAACGAGCAGTACTTC. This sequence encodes CASSLAGRGHNEQYF.

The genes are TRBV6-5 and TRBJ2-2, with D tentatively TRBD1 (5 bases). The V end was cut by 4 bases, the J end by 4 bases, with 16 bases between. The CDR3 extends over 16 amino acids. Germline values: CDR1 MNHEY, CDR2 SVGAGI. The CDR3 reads CASSLEGVGSTGELFF. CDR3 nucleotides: TGTGCCAGCAGTTTGGAAGGGGTCGGAAGCACCGGGGAGCTGTTTTTT.

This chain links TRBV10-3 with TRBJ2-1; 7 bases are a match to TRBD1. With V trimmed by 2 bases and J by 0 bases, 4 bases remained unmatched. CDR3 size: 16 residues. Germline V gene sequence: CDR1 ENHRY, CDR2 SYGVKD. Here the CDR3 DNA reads TGTGCCATCAGTGAGCCGGGACAGAGCTCCTACAATGAGCAGTTCTTC. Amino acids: CAISEPGQSSYNEQFF.

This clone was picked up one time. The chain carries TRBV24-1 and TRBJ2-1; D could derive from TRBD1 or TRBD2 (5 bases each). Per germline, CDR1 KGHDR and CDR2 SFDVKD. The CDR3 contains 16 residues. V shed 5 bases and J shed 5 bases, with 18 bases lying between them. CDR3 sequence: CATSGGGQGWDNEQFF. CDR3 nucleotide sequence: TGTGCCACCAGTGGTGGGGGTCAGGGATGGGACAATGAGCAGTTCTTC.

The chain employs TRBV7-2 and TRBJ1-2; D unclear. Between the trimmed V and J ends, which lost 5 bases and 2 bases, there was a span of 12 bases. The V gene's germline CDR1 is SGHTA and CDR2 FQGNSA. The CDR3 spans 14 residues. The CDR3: CASSPNGRNYGYTF. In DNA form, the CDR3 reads TGTGCCAGCAGCCCCAACGGCAGAAACTATGGCTACACCTTC.

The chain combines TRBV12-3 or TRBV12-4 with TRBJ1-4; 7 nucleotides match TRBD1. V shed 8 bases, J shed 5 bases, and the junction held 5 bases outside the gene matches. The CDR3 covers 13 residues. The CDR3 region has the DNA TGTGCCAGCCGGGACAGCGCGAATGAAAAACTGTTTTTT. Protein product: CASRDSANEKLFF.

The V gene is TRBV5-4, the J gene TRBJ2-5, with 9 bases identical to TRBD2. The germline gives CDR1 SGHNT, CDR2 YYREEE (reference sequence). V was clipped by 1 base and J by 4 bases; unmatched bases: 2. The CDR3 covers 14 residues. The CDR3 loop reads CASSLIAGAETQYF. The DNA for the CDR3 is TGTGCCAGCAGCTTGATAGCGGGGGCAGAGACCCAGTACTTC.

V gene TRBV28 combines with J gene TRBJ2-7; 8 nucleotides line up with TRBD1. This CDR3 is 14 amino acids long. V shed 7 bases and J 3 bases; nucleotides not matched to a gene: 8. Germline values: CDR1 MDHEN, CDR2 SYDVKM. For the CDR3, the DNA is TGTGCCAGCACCGGACAGGGTTCTGGCTACGAGCAGTACTTC. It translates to CASTGQGSGYEQYF. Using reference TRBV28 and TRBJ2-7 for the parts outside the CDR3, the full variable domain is DVKVTQSSRYLVKRTGEKVFLECVQDMDHENMFWYRQDPGLGLRLIYFSYDVKMKEKGDIPEGYSVSREKKERFSLILESASTNQTSMYLCASTGQGSGYEQYFGPGTRLTVT.

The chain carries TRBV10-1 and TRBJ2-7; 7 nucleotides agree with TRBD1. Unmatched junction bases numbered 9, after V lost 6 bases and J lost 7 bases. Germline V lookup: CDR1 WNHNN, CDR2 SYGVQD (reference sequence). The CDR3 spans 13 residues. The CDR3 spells CASSTRTGGEQYF. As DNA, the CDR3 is TGCGCCAGCAGCACCAGGACAGGCGGAGAGCAGTACTTC.

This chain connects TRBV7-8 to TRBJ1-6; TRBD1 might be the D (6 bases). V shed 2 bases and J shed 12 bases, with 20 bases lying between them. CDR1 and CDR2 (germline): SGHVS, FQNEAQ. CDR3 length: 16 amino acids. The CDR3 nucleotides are TGTGCCAGCAGCTTATCTGCTGGGCAGGGGTATAAACCCCTCCACTTT. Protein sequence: CASSLSAGQGYKPLHF.

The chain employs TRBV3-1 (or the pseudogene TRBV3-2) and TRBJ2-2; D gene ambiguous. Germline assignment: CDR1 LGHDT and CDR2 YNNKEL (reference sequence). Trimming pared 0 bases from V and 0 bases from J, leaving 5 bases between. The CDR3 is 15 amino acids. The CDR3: CASSQDFTNTGELFF. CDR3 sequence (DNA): TGTGCCAGCAGCCAAGATTTCACGAACACCGGGGAGCTGTTTTTT.

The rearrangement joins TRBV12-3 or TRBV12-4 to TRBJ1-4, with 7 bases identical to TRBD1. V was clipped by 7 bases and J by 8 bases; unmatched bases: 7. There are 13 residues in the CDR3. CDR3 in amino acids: CASKKDRSEKLFF. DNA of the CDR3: TGTGCCAGCAAAAAGGACAGGAGCGAAAAACTGTTTTTT.

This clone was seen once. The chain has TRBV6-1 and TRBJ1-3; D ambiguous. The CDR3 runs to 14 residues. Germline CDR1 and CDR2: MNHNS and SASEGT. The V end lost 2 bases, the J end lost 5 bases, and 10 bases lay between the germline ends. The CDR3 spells CASSELGSRNTIYF. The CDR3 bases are TGTGCCAGCAGTGAATTGGGCAGCCGAAACACCATATATTTT.

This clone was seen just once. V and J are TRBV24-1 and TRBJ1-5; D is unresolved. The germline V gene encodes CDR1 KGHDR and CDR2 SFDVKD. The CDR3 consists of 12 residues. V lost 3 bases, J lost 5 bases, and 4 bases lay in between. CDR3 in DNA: TGTGCCACCAGTGATCAGGATCAGCCCCAGCATTTT. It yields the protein CATSDQDQPQHF.

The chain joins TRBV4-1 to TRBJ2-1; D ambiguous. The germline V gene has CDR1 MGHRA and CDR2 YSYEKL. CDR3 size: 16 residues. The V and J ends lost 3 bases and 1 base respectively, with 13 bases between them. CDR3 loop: CASSQVNLVSYNEQFF. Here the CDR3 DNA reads TGCGCCAGCAGCCAGGTTAACCTGGTTTCCTACAATGAGCAGTTCTTC.

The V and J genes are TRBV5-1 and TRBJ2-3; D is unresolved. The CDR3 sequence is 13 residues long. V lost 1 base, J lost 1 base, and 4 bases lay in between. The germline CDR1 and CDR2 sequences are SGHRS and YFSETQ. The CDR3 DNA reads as TGCGCCAGCAGCTTGACGGGCACAGATACGCAGTATTTT. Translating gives CASSLTGTDTQYF.

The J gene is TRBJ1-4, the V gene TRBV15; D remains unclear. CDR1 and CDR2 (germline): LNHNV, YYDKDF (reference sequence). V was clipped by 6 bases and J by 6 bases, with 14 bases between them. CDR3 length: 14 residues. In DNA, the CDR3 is TGTGCCACCAGACAGCCCCGGGGAGATGAAAAACTGTTTTTT. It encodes CATRQPRGDEKLFF.